Listed below are T cell receptor beta chains from one sample, sequenced in a study of T-cell reconstitution after alpha-beta-depleted transplantation in children. MiXCR, applied by TCRdb to the PCR reads, yields one record per CDR3 protein. The repertoire holds around 960,000 distinct CDR3 sequences, with about 31% as singletons. Sequenced material: PBMCs, mostly from graft donor cells, taken 360 days after TCRalphabeta/CD19-depleted stem cell transplant. The receptors were sampled from a boy under two years old who had a stem cell transplant for SCID, so the T cells may come from the graft donor. Both conserved end residues are trimmed from each CDR3. The order of the fields is V gene, clone size, J gene, CDR3 protein. Size tells how often a clone was seen (once, few, many) or the class of an expanded clone, and some rows leave it out.

TRBV7-2	few	TRBJ1-5	ASSPTWDQPQH
TRBV4-3	-	TRBJ1-6	ASSQALAGGSPLH
TRBV20-1	few	TRBJ2-7	SASRRGRLIYEQY
TRBV15	-	TRBJ2-2	ATSRDNIRLGGELF
TRBV5-1	-	TRBJ1-2	ASSKNRGDGYT
TRBV5-5	-	TRBJ1-5	ASSLREIQPQH
TRBV9	-	TRBJ2-2	ASSGLAGEVTGELF
TRBV11-3	-	TRBJ2-5	ASSLRFLARGRQTYQETQY
TRBV5-1	few	TRBJ1-2	ASSVTLDRDGYT
TRBV28	few	TRBJ2-1	ASSPFQPGAAFYNEQF
TRBV2	-	TRBJ1-5	ASTKEQNSNQPQH
TRBV20-1	few	TRBJ2-1	SARAVSRTRINEQF
TRBV2	few	TRBJ2-1	ASSEGTSGGNEQF
TRBV20-1	many	TRBJ2-3	SARPLAGGPDTQY
TRBV12-3/TRBV12-4	-	TRBJ2-7	ASSLEGRLGEQY
TRBV2	-	TRBJ2-7	ASSDLLGGALYEQY
TRBV19	-	TRBJ2-1	ASSIASGGLYNEQF
TRBV7-8	-	TRBJ2-1	ASSLARIHNEQF
TRBV5-5	-	TRBJ2-3	ASSLGQGAYLPDTQY
TRBV12-3/TRBV12-4	-	TRBJ2-5	ASKEIGETQY
TRBV7-9	-	TRBJ2-2	ASAGLAGGPGTGELF
TRBV28	few	TRBJ2-7	ATSAGWNYEQY
TRBV7-2	-	TRBJ2-5	ASSLLGRALQETQY
TRBV20-1	many	TRBJ1-5	SAMTEIARNQPQH
TRBV12-3/TRBV12-4	many	TRBJ2-1	ASSLWTSGNEQF
TRBV7-2	once	TRBJ2-7	ASSLRDRGRHEQY
TRBV20-1	few	TRBJ2-1	SARVGAGGSYNEQF
TRBV27	-	TRBJ2-7	ASSLYPTGAPTEQY
TRBV28	few	TRBJ2-4	ASSLGGPRGDIQY
TRBV20-1	-	TRBJ2-7	SAREFGDEQY
TRBV5-1	once	TRBJ2-1	ASSPGTSGTLQF
TRBV14	-	TRBJ2-7	ASSLAGGDYYEQY
TRBV5-6	few	TRBJ2-7	ASSPPGRRIYEQY
TRBV5-1	-	TRBJ2-3	ASSVQWGPTDTQY
TRBV18	few	TRBJ2-7	ASSPTGQGVHEQY
TRBV7-2	-	TRBJ2-3	ASSLVGTGSTDTQY
TRBV28	few	TRBJ2-1	ASSERGEVNEQF
TRBV2	-	TRBJ2-3	ASSEGLFEGSTDTQY
TRBV7-6	few	TRBJ2-6	ASSSQGAGANVLT
TRBV20-1	few	TRBJ2-7	SARVMGKTSYEQY
TRBV20-1	-	TRBJ2-3	SAEISGNTDTQY
TRBV29-1	few	TRBJ2-7	SVEVWTFTSYEQY